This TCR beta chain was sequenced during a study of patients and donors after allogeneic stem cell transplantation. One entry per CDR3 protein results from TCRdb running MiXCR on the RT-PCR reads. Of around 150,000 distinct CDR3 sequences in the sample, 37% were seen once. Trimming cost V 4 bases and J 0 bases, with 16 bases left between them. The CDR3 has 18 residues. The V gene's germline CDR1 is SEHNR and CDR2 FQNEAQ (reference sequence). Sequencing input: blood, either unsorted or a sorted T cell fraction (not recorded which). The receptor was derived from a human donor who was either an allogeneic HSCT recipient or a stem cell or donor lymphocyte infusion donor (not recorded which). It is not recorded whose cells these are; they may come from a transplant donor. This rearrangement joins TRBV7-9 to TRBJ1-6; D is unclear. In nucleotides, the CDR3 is TGTGCCAGCAGCTCGGTACTACACGGGAGCTCCTATAATTCACCCCTCCACTTT. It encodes CASSSVLHGSSYNSPLHF.